The 29 T cell receptor beta chains listed next were all sequenced from one sample in a study of T cell responses to AZD1222 COVID-19 vaccine. The data were produced by immunoSEQ multiplex PCR, yet TCRdb's version contains in-frame clones alone and is incomplete. The table shows 70,000 or so clones, with around 86% occurring only once. Sample: peripheral blood, taken on day 0 of AZD1222 vaccination. These receptors were collected from an adult in good health.

The chain employs TRBV7-3 and TRBJ2-6, with unresolved D. V was pared by 5 bases and J by 4 bases, with 15 bases between. The germline V gene encodes CDR1 SGHTA and CDR2 FQGTGA. This CDR3 has 16 amino acids. The CDR3 region is CASSPFRGAGANVLTF. The CDR3 DNA reads TGTGCCAGCAGCCCATTCAGAGGAGCCGGGGCCAACGTCCTGACTTTC.

In this sample, this clone turned up a few times. Other DNA sequences in this specimen translate into the identical CDR3. V usage is TRBV5-5 and J usage is TRBJ2-7; the match to TRBD1 covers 7 bases. The CDR3 is 14 amino acids. V lost 3 bases and J lost 3; bases outside the gene matches: 6. CDR1 and CDR2 (germline): SGHKS, YYEKEE (reference sequence). The CDR3 sequence is CASSYEDRFYEQYF. The DNA for the CDR3 is TGTGCCAGCAGCTATGAGGACAGGTTCTACGAGCAGTACTTC.

The table lists this clone with a count of one. The CDR3 reads CATRWAGNWYNEQFF. The CDR3, as DNA: TGTGCCACCCGATGGGCGGGGAATTGGTACAATGAGCAGTTCTTC. The chain recombines TRBV10-3 with TRBJ2-1; possible D gene TRBD2, 6 bases. CDR3 length: 15 amino acids. Trimming took off 10 bases at V and 4 bases at J, with 20 bases between the two ends. The germline gives CDR1 ENHRY, CDR2 SYGVKD.

The gene calls are TRBV5-1 and TRBJ2-6; D gene unclear. This CDR3 has 15 amino acids. Looked up from germline, CDR1 is SGHRS and CDR2 is YFSETQ. Trimming shortened V by 4 bases and J by 0 bases, and 8 bases separated the two germline ends. DNA of the CDR3: TGCGCCAGCAGCCCGGCGGTCTCTGGGGCCAACGTCCTGACTTTC. Protein: CASSPAVSGANVLTF.

V gene TRBV3-1 (or the pseudogene TRBV3-2) combines with J gene TRBJ1-6; D remains ambiguous. This CDR3 is built from 14 residues. Trimming pared 3 bases from V and 4 bases from J, leaving 7 bases between. The germline V gene encodes CDR1 LGHDT and CDR2 YNNKEL (reference sequence). The CDR3 DNA sequence: TGTGCCAGCAGCCATACAGTTTATAATTCACCCCTCCACTTT. It translates to CASSHTVYNSPLHF.

V and J are TRBV5-4 and TRBJ1-4; 7 bases are a match to TRBD1. The CDR3 has 16 residues. The trim removed 4 bases at V and 0 bases at J, leaving 6 bases unmatched. Germline values: CDR1 SGHNT, CDR2 YYREEE (reference sequence). The CDR3 reads CASSRWGTATNEKLFF. CDR3 nucleotide sequence: TGTGCCAGCAGCAGATGGGGGACAGCAACTAATGAAAAACTGTTTTTT.

The V and J genes are TRBV19 and TRBJ1-4, with D maybe TRBD1 (5 bases). The CDR3 is 16 amino acids. Trimming removed 7 bases from V and 8 bases from J, with 23 bases in between. Germline CDR1 LNHDA, CDR2 SQIVND (reference sequence). The CDR3, as DNA: TGTGCCAGTAATAATCAGAGGGGCGGACTCCGAGAAAAACTGTTTTTT. It encodes CASNNQRGGLREKLFF.

The V gene is TRBV29-1, the J gene TRBJ2-3; 9 bases are shared with TRBD2. After removal of 6 bases from V and 2 bases from J, the junction contained 6 bases not matched to a gene. In germline, CDR1 is SQVTM, CDR2 ANQGSEA. CDR3 length equals 14 residues. CDR3 amino acids: CSVPGLALTDTQYF. The CDR3 region has the DNA TGCAGCGTGCCGGGACTAGCCCTCACAGATACGCAGTATTTT.

This chain uses TRBV7-8 with TRBJ2-3; 8 bases fit TRBD2. This CDR3 region has 15 residues. The J segment lost 2 bases and the V segment lost 4 bases, leaving 5 bases of the junction unmatched. Germline V gene lookup returns CDR1 SGHVS and CDR2 FQNEAQ. As DNA, the CDR3 is TGTGCCAGCAGCTCCCGGGGGGGAAACACAGATACGCAGTATTTT. It is translated as CASSSRGGNTDTQYF.

V gene TRBV10-3 combines with J gene TRBJ2-6; 11 nucleotides line up with TRBD1. This CDR3 has 19 amino acids. Germline CDR1 reads ENHRY; CDR2 reads SYGVKD. After removal of 0 bases from V and 1 base from J, the junction contained 5 bases not matched to a gene. Written as DNA, the CDR3 is TGTGCCATCAGTGAGTCTCCCGGGACAGGGGGTTCTGGGGCCAACGTCCTGACTTTC. As protein: CAISESPGTGGSGANVLTF.

The rearrangement links TRBV6-1 to TRBJ2-5, with 7 bases fitting TRBD2. V lost 3 bases and J lost 4; bases outside the gene matches: 2. CDR3 length: 13 amino acids. CDR1 MNHNS and CDR2 SASEGT come from the germline V gene. The DNA for the CDR3 is TGTGCCAGCAGTGACCGCGGGGGAGAGACCCAGTACTTC. This sequence encodes CASSDRGGETQYF.

The genes are TRBV2 and TRBJ1-1; D is uncertain. Germline V gene lookup returns CDR1 SNHLY and CDR2 FYNNEI. This CDR3 has 12 residues. V was clipped by 10 bases and J by 10 bases, with 19 bases between them. CDR3 loop: CATGNTLTGAFF. The CDR3 nucleotides read TGTGCCACCGGAAATACGCTGACGGGAGCTTTCTTT.

The chain joins TRBV18 to TRBJ1-1; D is undetermined. V shed 6 bases and J shed 6 bases, with 17 bases lying between them. This CDR3 contains 14 residues. The germline gives CDR1 KGHSH, CDR2 LQKENI. Here the CDR3 DNA reads TGTGCCAGCTCTTACCAGAGCCAGCCGGCTGAAGCTTTCTTT. Translating it yields CASSYQSQPAEAFF.

The chain uses TRBV6-1 and TRBJ1-5; D unresolved. The CDR3 sequence is 14 residues long. In germline, CDR1 is MNHNS, CDR2 SASEGT. Trimming removed 7 bases at V and 6 bases at J, with 16 bases between. CDR3 coding DNA: TGTGCCAGCACCCAGGATCCTCGGAGTCAGCCCCAGCATTTT. Amino acid sequence: CASTQDPRSQPQHF.

The J gene is TRBJ1-1, the V gene TRBV2, with D hard to call. V was cut by 7 bases and J by 0 bases, with 12 bases left in between. The CDR3 sequence is 14 residues long. Germline V gives CDR1 SNHLY, CDR2 FYNNEI. CDR3 DNA sequence: TGTGCCAGCAAAGTCTCAGGTCTGAACACTGAAGCTTTCTTT. Protein sequence: CASKVSGLNTEAFF.

The chain joins TRBV5-1 to TRBJ1-2; 7 bases map to TRBD1. The V and J ends lost 4 bases and 4 bases, in that order; junction bases with no gene match: 7. This CDR3 spans 14 amino acids. Germline lookup yields CDR1 SGHRS and CDR2 YFSETQ. The CDR3: CASSPGGDSYGYTF. The CDR3 coding sequence is TGCGCCAGCAGCCCCGGGGGGGACAGCTATGGCTACACCTTC.

V and J are TRBV30 and TRBJ1-5; maybe TRBD1 (6 bases). Per the germline V gene, CDR1 is GTSNPN and CDR2 is SVGIG (reference sequence). This CDR3 is built from 15 residues. Between the trimmed V and J ends, which lost 3 bases and 3 bases, there was a span of 15 bases. The CDR3 region is CAWSSRGYVNQPQHF. CDR3 DNA sequence: TGTGCCTGGAGCTCAAGGGGGTACGTCAATCAGCCCCAGCATTTT. The complete variable domain, with remaining parts taken from reference TRBV30 and TRBJ1-5, reads SQTIHQWPATLVQPVGSPLSLECTVEGTSNPNLYWYRQAAGRGLQLLFYSVGIGQISSEVPQNLSASRPQDRQFILSSKKLLLSDSGFYLCAWSSRGYVNQPQHFGDGTRLSIL.

The chain joins TRBV5-1 to TRBJ1-2; D gene unclear. The CDR3 length is 14 residues. Germline V lookup: CDR1 SGHRS, CDR2 YFSETQ. V lost 0 bases to trimming and J lost 8 bases, with 14 bases between them. The CDR3 DNA reads TGCGCCAGCAGCTTGGACATTCCCCTGAGAGGCTACACCTTC. It codes for CASSLDIPLRGYTF.

V usage is TRBV30 and J usage is TRBJ1-1; D remains unclear. The CDR3 loop spans 11 amino acids. Trimming stripped 3 bases from V and 3 bases from J, with 5 bases between. Per the germline V gene, CDR1 is GTSNPN and CDR2 is SVGIG (reference sequence). This CDR3 is CAWRQHTEAFF. The CDR3 region has the DNA TGTGCCTGGAGGCAACACACTGAAGCTTTCTTT.

J is TRBJ1-3 and V is TRBV4-1; D remains ambiguous. The CDR3 is 16 amino acids. The germline V gene encodes CDR1 MGHRA and CDR2 YSYEKL. The ends were cut back, 0 bases at V and 0 bases at J, with 9 bases in the middle. The CDR3 region is CASSQDLAFSGNTIYF. The CDR3 bases are TGCGCCAGCAGCCAAGACCTAGCCTTCTCTGGAAACACCATATATTTT.

This sequence joins TRBV27 and TRBJ1-5, with D uncertain. Germline values: CDR1 MNHEY, CDR2 SMNVEV (reference sequence). Trimming stripped 3 bases from V and 2 bases from J, with 2 bases between. The CDR3 consists of 12 residues. The CDR3, as DNA: TGTGCCAGCAGTTTGGGCAATCAGCCCCAGCATTTT. This encodes CASSLGNQPQHF.

The V and J genes are TRBV2 and TRBJ1-5, with unresolved D. The CDR3 runs 13 residues. Germline values: CDR1 SNHLY, CDR2 FYNNEI. The ends were cut back, 3 bases at V and 3 bases at J, with 6 bases in the middle. The DNA for the CDR3 is TGTGCCAGCAGTGAGGAGGTCAATCAGCCCCAGCATTTT. Translation gives CASSEEVNQPQHF.

The table lists this clone with a count of one. V usage is TRBV30 and J usage is TRBJ1-6; 7 bases fit TRBD1. The CDR3 is 13 residues long. Losses at the gene ends were 4 bases for V and 7 bases for J; bases not matched to a gene: 4. CDR1 is GTSNPN, CDR2 SVGIG, per germline (reference sequence). The DNA for the CDR3 is TGTGCCTGGACAGGACAGGCCAATTCACCCCTCCACTTT. It yields the protein CAWTGQANSPLHF.

This rearrangement joins TRBV5-1 to TRBJ1-4, with 7 nucleotides matching TRBD1. CDR3 size: 13 residues. V lost 4 bases, J lost 7 bases, and 4 bases stayed unmatched. CDR1 SGHRS and CDR2 YFSETQ come from the germline V gene. DNA for the CDR3: TGCGCCAGCAGCCCTAACAGGGGTGAAAAACTGTTTTTT. It codes for CASSPNRGEKLFF.

The J gene is TRBJ2-1, the V gene TRBV6-5, with D hard to call. The CDR3 consists of 13 residues. Germline V gives CDR1 MNHEY, CDR2 SVGAGI. Trimming took 1 base from V and 8 from J, leaving 9 bases between them. CDR3 in amino acids: CASSYFLDDEQFF. The CDR3 DNA reads as TGTGCCAGCAGTTACTTTCTGGATGATGAGCAGTTCTTC.

With respect to this clone: Germline is not matched at one junction end, which may reflect a read error. This chain uses TRBV3-1 (or the pseudogene TRBV3-2) with TRBJ2-1; tentatively, D is TRBD1 (6 bases). This CDR3 region has 11 residues. CDR1 is LGHDT and CDR2 is YNNKEL in the germline V gene (reference sequence). The DNA for the CDR3 is TGTGCCAGCAGCCAAGGACAGGCCGTGGTCTTC. Translating gives CASSQGQAVVF.

The V gene is TRBV4-3, the J gene TRBJ1-4; D not certain. The germline CDR1 and CDR2 sequences are LGHNA and YSLEER. CDR3 length: 16 residues. Trimming shortened V by 4 bases and J by 0 bases, and 12 bases separated the two germline ends. CDR3 DNA sequence: TGCGCCAGCAGCCGCGGGCTCCCGCCAACTAATGAAAAACTGTTTTTT. Translated: CASSRGLPPTNEKLFF.

This clone has a handful of counts. This chain uses TRBV7-6 with TRBJ1-2; TRBD1 aligns across 7 bases. V trimming: 1 base; J trimming: 4 bases; junction bases outside the gene matches: 18. This CDR3 has 19 amino acids. Germline CDR1 SGHVS, CDR2 FNYEAQ. DNA for the CDR3: TGTGCCAGCAGCTTAGATGACCGGGGGGAGTTTGGGACAGCCTATGGCTACACCTTC. This translates into CASSLDDRGEFGTAYGYTF.

The chain combines TRBV2 with TRBJ1-5, with D tentatively TRBD1 (5 bases). Germline V gene sequence: CDR1 SNHLY, CDR2 FYNNEI. The CDR3 spans 17 residues. The V gene lost 2 bases and the J gene lost 0 bases, with 14 bases spanning the gap. The CDR3 DNA follows: TGTGCCAGCAGTGAATATCAGGGACGCTATAGCAATCAGCCCCAGCATTTT. It yields the protein CASSEYQGRYSNQPQHF.